These T cell receptor beta chains were read from a single sample in a study of CD8+CD57+ T cells in acquired aplastic anemia. TCRdb fed the reads into MiXCR, producing one record per CDR3 protein. The repertoire has roughly 160,000 distinct CDR3 sequences, around 48% of them found once; the top ten carry approximately 3%. The source material was sorted CD4+, CD8+, or CD8+CD57+ T cells (not recorded which) from PBMCs. These receptors all stem from a human donor with aplastic anemia. CDR3s include the opening cysteine and the closing phenylalanine or tryptophan.

>16|TRBJ2-3|TRBV19
CASTRGQGGGTDTRCF
>14|TRBJ2-1|TRBV10-3
CAISGQDAYNEQFF
>15|TRBJ2-7|TRBV10-1
CASSESGGGPYEQYF
>17|TRBJ2-6|TRBV5-4
CASSLGQGLTGANVLTF
>16|TRBJ2-3|TRBV20-1
CSARGRTSVITDTQYF
>17|TRBJ2-1|TRBV24-1
CATSTLISRGEQAEQFF
>19|TRBJ1-3|TRBV15
CATSRDFIMGTSSGNTIYF
>10|TRBJ2-5|TRBV9
CASSVVTQYF
>14|TRBJ2-7|TRBV5-5
CASSSGLAGAEQYF
>14|TRBJ2-2|TRBV19
CASSIVWGTGELFF
>13|TRBJ1-1|TRBV6-4
CASSRNPGDEAFF
>16|TRBJ2-7|TRBV11-2
CASSLIGGSARHEQYF
>12|TRBJ1-2|TRBV12-3/TRBV12-4
CASSSEGYGYTF
>16|TRBJ1-5|TRBV28
CASSLRAGVGNQPQHF
>13|TRBJ2-7|TRBV7-9
CASSQGASYEQYF
>16|TRBJ1-2|TRBV11-1
CASSSIGQGAAFGYTF
>17|TRBJ1-5|TRBV7-6
CASSEGWDRGFNQPQHF
>14|TRBJ2-3|TRBV5-1
CASRRTASTDTQYF
>15|TRBJ2-3|TRBV27
CVSSLLGQITDTQYF
>13|TRBJ1-1|TRBV29-1
CSVEGRVDTEAFF
>13|TRBJ2-7|TRBV10-1
CASRVRISYEQYF
>13|TRBJ2-5|TRBV12-3/TRBV12-4
CASSNQRAETQYF
>12|TRBJ1-1|TRBV30
CAWSTVNTEAFF
>13|TRBJ1-2|TRBV19
CASRDRVDYGYTF
>16|TRBJ1-3|TRBV29-1
CSVRGGQGNSGNTIYF
>17|TRBJ2-1|TRBV20-1
CSARDPTSGPTYNEQFF
>13|TRBJ1-2|TRBV28
CASSFSLAYGYTF
>13|TRBJ2-1|TRBV19
CASSIDRENEQFF
>15|TRBJ2-5|TRBV19
CATTAGAALKETQYF
>16|TRBJ2-7|TRBV29-1
CSVEGGQGATYYEQYF
>13|TRBJ1-2|TRBV19
CASSLQGLHGYTF
>15|TRBJ1-2|TRBV24-1
CATSGTRQTAGGYTF
>15|TRBJ2-7|TRBV14
CASSTSHRPPYEQYF
>13|TRBJ1-3|TRBV3-1
CASGKQGENTIYF
>15|TRBJ1-4|TRBV24-1
CATSETGTGPEKLFF
>15|TRBJ1-1|TRBV5-6
CASSPQRAPNTEAFF
>17|TRBJ2-7|TRBV11-1
CASSPGLAGTSAYEQYF
>16|TRBJ2-1|TRBV11-2
CASSLPGLPTYNEQFF
>16|TRBJ2-1|TRBV20-1
CSAIHPSGSSYNEQFF
>15|TRBJ1-6|TRBV2
CASSEYGGYNSPLHF
>14|TRBJ2-5|TRBV5-4
CASRPGQGQETQYF
>13|TRBJ2-1|TRBV24-1
CATSLDSFNEQFF
>15|TRBJ2-1|TRBV5-1
CASSLGRTGENEQFF
>13|TRBJ2-2|TRBV20-1
CSAKREATGELFF
>12|TRBJ2-7|TRBV24-1
CATSLGGHEQYF
>16|TRBJ2-3|TRBV3-1
CASSPGTSGRTDTQYF
>13|TRBJ2-3|TRBV20-1
CSARDGPTDTQYF
>15|TRBJ2-7|TRBV20-1
CSASPLAGGADEQYF
>14|TRBJ2-1|TRBV20-1
CSARSQEIYNEQFF
>15|TRBJ2-2|TRBV20-1
CSAEVAGGATGELFF
>15|TRBJ2-1|TRBV9
CASSAAGLTYNEQFF
>14|TRBJ1-2|TRBV7-8
CASSSEVGVYGYTF
>14|TRBJ1-3|TRBV2
CASSGQGLENTIYF